This TCR beta chain derives from a study of CD4+ T cells in melanoma. Study-wide results and caveats: In melanoma, neoantigen-specific CD4+ T cells reportedly differed in differentiation state.

Assay: immunoSEQ multiplex PCR; the TCRdb copy retains only in-frame clones and omits some. The data contain tens of thousands of clones, approximately 70% of them seen just once; the ten biggest clones take up about 5.1%. Germline V gene sequence: CDR1 SEHNR, CDR2 FQNEAQ (reference sequence). The CDR3 runs 13 residues. This clone was recorded only once. The antigen is not known. The junction and the germline gene differ at one end; a read error may be behind it. The TCR was taken from a human donor with melanoma. The chain employs TRBV7-9 and TRBJ2-7; perhaps TRBD1 as D (5 bases). Sample: tumor tissue. For the CDR3, the DNA is TGTGCCAGCAGCTTCGACAGTGGGGCAATACCTGACTTC. This translates into CASSFDSGAIPDF.